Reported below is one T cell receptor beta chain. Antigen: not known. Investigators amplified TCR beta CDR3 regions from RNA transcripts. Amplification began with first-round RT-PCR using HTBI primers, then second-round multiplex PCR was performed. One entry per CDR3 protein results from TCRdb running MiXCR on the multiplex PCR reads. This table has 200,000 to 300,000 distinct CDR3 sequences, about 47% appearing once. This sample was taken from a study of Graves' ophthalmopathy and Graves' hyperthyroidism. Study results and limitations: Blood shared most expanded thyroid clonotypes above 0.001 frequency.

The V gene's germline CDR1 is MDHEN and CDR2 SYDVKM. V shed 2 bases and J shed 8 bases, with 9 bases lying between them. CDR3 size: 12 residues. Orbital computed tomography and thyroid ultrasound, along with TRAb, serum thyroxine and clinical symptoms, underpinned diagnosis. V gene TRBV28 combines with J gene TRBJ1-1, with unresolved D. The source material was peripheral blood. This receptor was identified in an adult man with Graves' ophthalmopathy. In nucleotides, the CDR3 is TGTGCCAGCAGTTTAGGCCCACCCGAAGCTTTCTTT. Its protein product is CASSLGPPEAFF.